This TCR beta chain came from a study of shared clonotypes between healthy human individuals. Study-wide findings and caveats: Despite large depth, rarefaction showed incomplete sorted-subset sequencing.

TCRdb's table, derived via immunoSEQ multiplex PCR, lists solely in-frame clones and lacks some. The table shows around 2.1 million clones, with 85% to 95% occurring only once. Germline lookup yields CDR1 SGHRS and CDR2 YFSETQ. This CDR3 is built from 14 residues. Trimming shortened V by 1 base and J by 3 bases, and 5 bases separated the two germline ends. Naive CD8 cells were CD45RO-negative, positively selected for CCR7, excluding terminally differentiated effector memory CD45RA+ cells. On this clone: What it binds is unknown.

V is TRBV5-1 and J is TRBJ1-6, with D unclear. The sequenced material came from naive CD8+ T cells from PBMCs. This receptor was taken from a young man in good health. Some clones in this sample may be carry-over from other donors' samples. Here the CDR3 DNA reads TGCGCCAGCAGCTTGATGGACTATAATTCACCCCTCCACTTT. The encoded protein is CASSLMDYNSPLHF.